This T cell receptor beta chain was sequenced for a study of CD8+ T cells in alopecia areata. The CDR3 sequence is 14 residues long. V dropped 0 bases and J dropped 8; count of bases not matched to a gene: 2. CDR1 is MNHEY, CDR2 SVGAGI, per germline. In each case, RNA was isolated and then reverse transcribed into cDNA as the sequencing template. Using immunoSEQ multiplex PCR, the repertoire was profiled, and TCRdb retains in-frame clones only, with some absent. The table has some 200,000 clones, around two fifths seen once; the top ten hold about 2.4%. Treatment reported: oral pan-JAK inhibitor, 5-10 mg twice daily.

The clonotype was recovered from a human donor with alopecia areata. The chain links TRBV6-5 to TRBJ1-2; 11 positions agree with TRBD1. The sequenced sample was CD4+ T cells sorted from blood, obtained between weeks 36 and 40, from a patient treated with tofacitinib. CDR3 sequence: CASSYSGTGGGYTF. The CDR3 DNA reads as TGTGCCAGCAGTTACTCCGGGACAGGGGGAGGCTACACCTTC.